This passage covers 10 T cell receptor beta chains from one sample sequenced in a study of T cells in Graves' hyperthyroidism and ophthalmopathy. RNA transcripts were the template for amplifying TCR beta CDR3 regions. Researchers ran a first-round RT-PCR on the TCR CDR3 using the HTBI primer set. TCRdb itself ran the multiplex PCR reads through MiXCR, one entry per CDR3 protein. The sample records about 250,000 distinct CDR3 sequences, 22% being singletons. Material: blood. The receptors come from a man aged 25 to 40 with Graves' ophthalmopathy.

This clonotype was seen repeatedly, ten times or more. The J gene is TRBJ2-5, the V gene TRBV2; D call uncertain. CDR3 length equals 13 residues. CDR1 and CDR2 from the germline V gene are SNHLY and FYNNEI. Trimming stripped 4 bases from V and 3 bases from J, with 9 bases between. The CDR3 DNA sequence: TGTGCCAGCAGTGGCCTGATGAAAGAGACCCAGTACTTC. Amino acid sequence: CASSGLMKETQYF.

This chain joins TRBV6-2 or TRBV6-3 and TRBJ2-1; 9 bases are shared with TRBD2. The V segment lost 5 bases and the J segment 9 bases; nucleotides outside the gene matches: 11. The germline V gene has CDR1 MNHEY and CDR2 SVGEGT. The CDR3 is made up of 15 amino acids. CDR3 in amino acids: CASSVAGGPRGEQFF. Here the CDR3 DNA reads TGTGCCAGCAGTGTTGCGGGAGGGCCGAGAGGTGAGCAGTTCTTC.

The rearrangement uses TRBV9 and TRBJ2-7; D may correspond to TRBD1 or TRBD2 (5 bases each). CDR1 and CDR2 (germline): SGDLS, YYNGEE. V was shortened by 4 bases and J by 2 bases, with 16 bases between the two germline ends. The CDR3 is made up of 15 amino acids. This chain's CDR3 is CASSLGTEPAYEQYF. The CDR3 nucleotides read TGTGCCAGCAGCTTGGGGACGGAGCCCGCCTACGAGCAGTACTTC.

The genes are TRBV27 and TRBJ2-7; 10 bases agree with TRBD1. Germline CDR1 MNHEY, CDR2 SMNVEV (reference sequence). The V gene end was trimmed by 4 bases and the J gene end by 2 bases; junction bases not matched to a gene: 8. CDR3 size: 16 residues. The CDR3 region has the DNA TGTGCCAGCAGTTCGACCGGGACAGGGGACCCCTACGAGCAGTACTTC. It is translated as CASSSTGTGDPYEQYF.

The gene calls are TRBV9 and TRBJ2-5, with D maybe TRBD2 (7 bases). The CDR3 is 15 residues long. Germline assignment: CDR1 SGDLS and CDR2 YYNGEE. The V end was cut by 4 bases, the J end by 5 bases, with 18 bases between. The DNA of the CDR3 is TGTGCCAGCAGCCCTGGGGGGGGGCGCGGGGAGACCCAGTACTTC. This translates into CASSPGGGRGETQYF. The whole variable domain, filled in from reference TRBV9 and TRBJ2-5, reads DSGVTQTPKHLITATGQRVTLRCSPRSGDLSVYWYQQSLDQGLQFLIQYYNGEERAKGNILERFSAQQFPDLHSELNLSSLELGDSALYFCASSPGGGRGETQYFGPGTRLLVL.

Only a few counts were recorded for this clonotype. J is TRBJ2-7 and V is TRBV20-1, with TRBD2 matching over 7 bases. Germline trimming cut 0 bases from V and 1 base from J; bases unmatched to any gene: 6. Per the germline V gene, CDR1 is DFQATT and CDR2 is SNEGSKA (reference sequence). The CDR3 sequence is 15 residues long. CDR3 loop: CSARDGLAASYEQYF. The CDR3 DNA is TGCAGTGCTAGAGATGGGCTAGCGGCATCCTACGAGCAGTACTTC.

The chain recombines TRBV4-1 with TRBJ2-4; the D gene is possibly TRBD1 (7 bases). Germline V CDR1 and CDR2: MGHRA, YSYEKL. CDR3 size: 17 residues. V dropped 0 bases and J dropped 6 bases, with 18 bases sitting between them. CDR3 in DNA: TGCGCCAGCAGCCAAGATCAAGTCCAGGGGGGCCGAAACATTCAGTACTTC. Translation gives CASSQDQVQGGRNIQYF.

The chain combines TRBV12-3 or TRBV12-4 with TRBJ2-1; TRBD1 aligns across 8 bases. CDR3 length: 14 residues. The V and J ends lost 7 bases and 7 bases, in that order; junction bases with no gene match: 9. The CDR3: CASNRQGSKNEQFF. CDR3 bases: TGTGCCAGCAATAGACAGGGGAGCAAAAATGAGCAGTTCTTC.

The V gene is TRBV15, the J gene TRBJ1-3; D unresolved. The CDR3 has 15 amino acids. V was cut by 3 bases and J by 0 bases, with 9 bases left in between. Germline V CDR1 and CDR2: LNHNV, YYDKDF (reference sequence). The CDR3 DNA reads as TGTGCCACCAGCAGCACTCTGGACTCTGGAAACACCATATATTTT. It specifies CATSSTLDSGNTIYF.

V gene TRBV28 combines with J gene TRBJ2-7, with TRBD2 identical over 11 bases. The germline CDR1 and CDR2 sequences are MDHEN and SYDVKM. V lost 9 bases to trimming and J lost 2 bases; unmatched junction nucleotides: 3. There are 13 residues in the CDR3. The CDR3 is CASLGLAAYEQYF. The CDR3 DNA reads as TGTGCCAGTTTGGGACTAGCGGCCTACGAGCAGTACTTC.